Each of the 2 T cell receptor beta chains below was sequenced from the same sample in a study of blood T cells in healthy people across ages. The second PCR ran roughly 6 to 12 cycles with a sample-barcoded 5' primer and J-beta primers. TCRdb reprocessed the 5' RACE reads with MiXCR, giving one entry per CDR3 protein. In the table there are over 1,200,000 distinct CDR3 sequences, 45% to 70% of which are singletons. Sample: blood. The source is a man between 18 and 29 years old in good health.

This chain connects TRBV6-6 to TRBJ2-5, with D perhaps TRBD1 (6 bases). There are 15 residues in the CDR3. V lost 4 bases, J lost 2 bases, and 14 bases lay in between. CDR1 MNHNY and CDR2 SVGAGI come from the germline V gene (reference sequence). CDR3 residues: CASSSIRTGQETQYF. CDR3 bases: TGTGCCAGCAGTTCAATACGCACAGGGCAAGAGACCCAGTACTTC.

This clonotype has more than one count but fewer than ten. The chain couples TRBV6-6 to TRBJ2-5, with 8 bases fitting TRBD1. J gave up 12 bases and V 2 bases, and 5 bases lay outside the gene matches. Germline CDR1 reads MNHNY; CDR2 reads SVGAGI (reference sequence). The length of the CDR3 is 12 residues. The CDR3, as DNA: TGTGCCAGCAGTTACACCGAACAGGGGGAGTACTTC. It translates to CASSYTEQGEYF.